This record concerns one T cell receptor beta chain sequence. This sample is drawn from a study of blood T cell repertoires in COVID-19. Study-wide background: Spain, Italy and the United States supplied samples that represented acute and convalescent COVID-19. Nucleic acid was either cDNA or gDNA, and it came from T cells, B-cell-depleted T cells, or PBMCs.

In the source study's methods: Using reference gene primer amplification, nucleated cell counts were estimated. The assay was immunoSEQ multiplex PCR, and TCRdb's table has in-frame clones only and misses some. V and J calls and clone size follow that table, whereas D and trimming were derived from the DNA. Of tens of thousands of clones listed, roughly 90% are singletons. The germline V and J ends were trimmed by 6 bases and 5 bases, with 12 bases remaining between them. The germline CDR1 and CDR2 sequences are KGHDR and SFDVKD. The CDR3 spans 13 residues. The specimen sequenced was peripheral blood. The clonotype originates from a man aged 50-59 years with acute or convalescent COVID-19. The V and J genes are TRBV24-1 and TRBJ2-5; D perhaps matches TRBD1 (6 bases). DNA of the CDR3: TGTGCCACCAGTCACAGGGATCAGGAGACCCAGTACTTC. As protein: CATSHRDQETQYF.